The text below deals with one T cell receptor beta chain. The antigen is undetermined. These data come from a study of lymphopenia after photon versus proton radiotherapy. CDR1 and CDR2 (germline): SGHVS, FNYEAQ. The V gene lost 4 bases and the J gene lost 0 bases, with 16 bases spanning the gap. This CDR3 spans 17 amino acids. Sequencing used immunoSEQ multiplex PCR; TCRdb keeps in-frame clones, though not all of them. The sample holds 150,000 to 200,000 clones; more than 85% are singletons and the top ten take 4% to 5%. Findings of the study overall: Larger post-nadir TCR diversity loss correlated inversely with survival in deceased patients. Oligoclonal CD8+ Temra expansion after nadir drove photon patients' diversity drop. Under photons, naive T cells and diversity fell while effector/memory populations rose.

The sequence came from a man aged 50 or older with gastric cancer. This material consisted of peripheral blood, taken from a patient treated with photon-based radiotherapy. The chain couples TRBV7-6 to TRBJ2-1; D possibly corresponds to TRBD1 (5 bases). The CDR3 sequence: CASSSGGAGRSYNEQFF. The CDR3 DNA follows: TGTGCCAGCAGCTCTGGTGGGGCAGGTCGCTCCTACAATGAGCAGTTCTTC.